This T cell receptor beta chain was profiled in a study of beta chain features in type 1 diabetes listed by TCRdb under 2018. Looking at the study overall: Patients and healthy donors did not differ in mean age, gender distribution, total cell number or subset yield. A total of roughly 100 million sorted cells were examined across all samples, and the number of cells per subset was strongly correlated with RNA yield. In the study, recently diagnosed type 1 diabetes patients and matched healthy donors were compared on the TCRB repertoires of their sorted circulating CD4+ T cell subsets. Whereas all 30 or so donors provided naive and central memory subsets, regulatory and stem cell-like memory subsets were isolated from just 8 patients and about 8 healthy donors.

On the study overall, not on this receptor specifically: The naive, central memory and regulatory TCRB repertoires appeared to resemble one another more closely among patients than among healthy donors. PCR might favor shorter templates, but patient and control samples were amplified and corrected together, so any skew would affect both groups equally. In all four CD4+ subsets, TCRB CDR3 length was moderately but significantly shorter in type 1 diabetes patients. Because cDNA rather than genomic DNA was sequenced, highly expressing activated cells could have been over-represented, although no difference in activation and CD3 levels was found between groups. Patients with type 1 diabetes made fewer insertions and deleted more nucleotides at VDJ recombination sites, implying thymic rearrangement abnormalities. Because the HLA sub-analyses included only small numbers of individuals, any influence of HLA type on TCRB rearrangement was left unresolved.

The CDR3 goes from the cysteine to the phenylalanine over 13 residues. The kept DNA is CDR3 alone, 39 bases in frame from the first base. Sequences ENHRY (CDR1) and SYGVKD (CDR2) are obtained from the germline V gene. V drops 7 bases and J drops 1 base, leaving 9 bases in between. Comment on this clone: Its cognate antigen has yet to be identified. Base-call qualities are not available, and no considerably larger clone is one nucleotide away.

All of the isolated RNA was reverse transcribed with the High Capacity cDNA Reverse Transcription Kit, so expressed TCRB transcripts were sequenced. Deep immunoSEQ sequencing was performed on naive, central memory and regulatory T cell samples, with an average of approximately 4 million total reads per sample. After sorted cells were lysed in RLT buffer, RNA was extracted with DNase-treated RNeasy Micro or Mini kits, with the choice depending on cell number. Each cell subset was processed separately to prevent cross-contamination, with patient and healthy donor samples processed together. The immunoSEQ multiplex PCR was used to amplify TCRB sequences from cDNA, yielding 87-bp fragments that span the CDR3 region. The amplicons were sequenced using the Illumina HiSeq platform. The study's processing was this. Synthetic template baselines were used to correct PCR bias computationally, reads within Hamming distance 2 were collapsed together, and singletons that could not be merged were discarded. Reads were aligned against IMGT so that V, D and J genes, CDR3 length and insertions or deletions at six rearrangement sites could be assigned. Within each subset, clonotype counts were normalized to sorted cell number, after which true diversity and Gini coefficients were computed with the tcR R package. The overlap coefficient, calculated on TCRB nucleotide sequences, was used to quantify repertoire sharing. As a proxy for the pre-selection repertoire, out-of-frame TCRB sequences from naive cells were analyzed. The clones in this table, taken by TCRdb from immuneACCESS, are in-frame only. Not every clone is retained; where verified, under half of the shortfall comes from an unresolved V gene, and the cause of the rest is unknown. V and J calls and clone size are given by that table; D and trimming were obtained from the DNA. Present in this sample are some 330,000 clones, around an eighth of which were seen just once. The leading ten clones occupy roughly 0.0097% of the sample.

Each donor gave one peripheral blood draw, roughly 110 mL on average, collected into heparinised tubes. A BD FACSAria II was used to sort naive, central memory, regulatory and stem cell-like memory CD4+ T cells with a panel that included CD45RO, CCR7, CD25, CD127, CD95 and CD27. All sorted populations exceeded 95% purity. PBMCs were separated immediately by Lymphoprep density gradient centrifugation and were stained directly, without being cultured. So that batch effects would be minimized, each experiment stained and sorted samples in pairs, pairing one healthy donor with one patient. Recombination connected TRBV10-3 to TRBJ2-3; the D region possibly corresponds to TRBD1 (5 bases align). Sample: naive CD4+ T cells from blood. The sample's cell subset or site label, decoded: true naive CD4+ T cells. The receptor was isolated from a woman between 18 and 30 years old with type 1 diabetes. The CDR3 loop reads CAITGRGTDTQYF. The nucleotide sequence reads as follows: TGTGCCATCACCGGCAGGGGCACAGATACGCAGTATTTT.